Here is one T cell receptor beta chain with its context. As yet, its antigen is unknown. This record comes from a study of OX40 agonist ivuxolimab in advanced cancers. Study summary: Earlier treatment with anti-PD-1, anti-PD-L1 or anti-CTLA-4 was permitted, and 30% to 40% had received some. One patient with hepatocellular carcinoma and two with cutaneous melanoma, three in all, had partial responses.

Trimming stripped 8 bases from V and 1 base from J, with 10 bases between. Germline V lookup: CDR1 MNHEY, CDR2 SMNVEV (reference sequence). The CDR3 is made up of 13 amino acids. General study points: The work left the antigen specificity of expanded peripheral T cells undetermined. Compared with CD4+, CD8+ T cells on average had more expanded clones.

Sequenced by immunoSEQ multiplex PCR; TCRdb stores in-frame clones only, minus some. Here the sample spans about 82,000 clones, over 75% being singletons. The sample consisted of CD4+ or CD8+ T cells sorted from blood, taken in a trial of the OX40 agonist ivuxolimab. The gene calls are TRBV27 and TRBJ2-3; D might be TRBD2 (6 bases). This TCR was recovered from an adult with an advanced solid tumor such as melanoma, head and neck, liver or kidney cancer. CDR3 bases: TGTGCCAGCCGGGCTAGCGGCACAGATACGCAGTATTTT. Translating gives CASRASGTDTQYF.